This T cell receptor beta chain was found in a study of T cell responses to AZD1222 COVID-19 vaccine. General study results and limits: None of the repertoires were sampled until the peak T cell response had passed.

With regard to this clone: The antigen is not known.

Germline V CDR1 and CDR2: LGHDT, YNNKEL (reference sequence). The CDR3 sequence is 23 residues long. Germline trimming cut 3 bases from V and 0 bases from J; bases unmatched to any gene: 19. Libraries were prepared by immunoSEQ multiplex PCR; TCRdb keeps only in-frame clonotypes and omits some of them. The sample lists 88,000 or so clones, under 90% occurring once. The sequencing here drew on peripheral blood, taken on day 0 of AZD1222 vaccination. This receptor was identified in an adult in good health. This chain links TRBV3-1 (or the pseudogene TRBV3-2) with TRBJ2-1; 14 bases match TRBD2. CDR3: CASSQGKGSETSGGAFSYNEQFF. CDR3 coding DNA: TGTGCCAGCAGCCAGGGTAAGGGCAGCGAGACTAGCGGGGGGGCGTTCTCCTACAATGAGCAGTTCTTC.